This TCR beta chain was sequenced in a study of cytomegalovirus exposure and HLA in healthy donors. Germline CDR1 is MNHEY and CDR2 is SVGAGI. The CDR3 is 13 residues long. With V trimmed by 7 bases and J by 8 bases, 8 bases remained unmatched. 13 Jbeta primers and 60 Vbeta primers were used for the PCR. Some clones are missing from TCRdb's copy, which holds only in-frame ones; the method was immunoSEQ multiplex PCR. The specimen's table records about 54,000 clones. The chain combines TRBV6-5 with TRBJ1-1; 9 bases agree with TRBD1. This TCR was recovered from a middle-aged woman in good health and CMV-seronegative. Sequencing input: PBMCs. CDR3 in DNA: TGTGCCAGCACCCGACAGGGGGGGGCCGAAGCTTTCTTT. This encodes CASTRQGGAEAFF.